This T cell receptor (beta chain) was sequenced for a study of T-cell reconstitution after alpha-beta-depleted transplantation in children. This clonotype was found a few times. Unique molecular identifiers were used in preparing the TCRbeta library. TCRdb re-called the PCR reads with MiXCR, one entry per CDR3 protein. Of 250,000 to 300,000 distinct CDR3 sequences in the sample, approximately 9.8% were seen once. V gave up 2 bases and J gave up 2 bases, with 13 bases separating them. The CDR3 extends over 16 amino acids. Germline V gene lookup returns CDR1 MNHEY and CDR2 SVGAGI. The V call is TRBV6-5, the J call TRBJ2-1; tentative D call: TRBD2 (6 bases). The TCR comes from a human donor who donated a stem cell graft to a child with SCID. The sample consisted of PBMCs from the stem cell graft donor, taken from the stem cell graft. The CDR3 coding sequence is TGTGCCAGCAGTTACGATATGGGAGGAACCTACAATGAGCAGTTCTTC. Translated, it gives CASSYDMGGTYNEQFF.